The 7 T cell receptor beta chains given below trace back to one sample, sequenced in a study of T cells in Graves' hyperthyroidism and ophthalmopathy. Researchers took RNA transcripts and amplified the TCR beta CDR3 regions from them. HTBI primers drove first-round RT-PCR of the TCR CDR3. MiXCR, applied by TCRdb to the multiplex PCR reads, yields one record per CDR3 protein. The table lists some 460,000 distinct CDR3 sequences, around 14% of them singletons, with roughly an eighth in the top ten. Sequences were obtained from blood. The receptors originated from a woman aged 18-29 years with Graves' hyperthyroidism.

This clonotype was seen repeatedly, ten times or more. The genes are TRBV7-2 and TRBJ2-3; 9 bases map to TRBD2. CDR3 size: 15 residues. V was pared by 2 bases and J by 6 bases, with 6 bases of the junction left unmatched. Germline V CDR1 and CDR2: SGHTA, FQGNSA. For the CDR3, the DNA is TGTGCCAGCAGCTTACAGGCGGGGGGGCCGGATACGCAGTATTTT. Encoded protein: CASSLQAGGPDTQYF. Looking up the rest from reference TRBV7-2 and TRBJ2-3 gives the full variable domain: GAGVSQSPSNKVTEKGKDVELRCDPISGHTALYWYRQSLGQGLEFLIYFQGNSAPDKSGLPSDRFSAERTGGSVSTLTIQRTQQEDSAVYLCASSLQAGGPDTQYFGPGTRLTVL.

This clonotype has at least ten counts. The chain carries TRBV28 and TRBJ1-1, with D maybe TRBD1 (6 bases). The CDR3 has 16 residues. Germline values: CDR1 MDHEN, CDR2 SYDVKM. Trimming left V 2 bases short and J 6 bases short, with 19 bases between. Here the CDR3 reads CASSLPPPGERSEAFF. The CDR3 DNA sequence: TGTGCCAGCAGTTTACCCCCCCCAGGGGAGCGTTCTGAAGCTTTCTTT.

This clonotype has more than one count but fewer than ten. This chain joins TRBV27 and TRBJ2-5; 10 nucleotides agree with TRBD1. Trimming cost V 4 bases and J 4 bases; bases outside gene matches: 9. Germline CDR1 and CDR2: MNHEY and SMNVEV (reference sequence). This CDR3 region has 16 residues. The CDR3 DNA reads TGTGCCAGCAGTTCGCCACGGACAGGGGGAGGAGAGACCCAGTACTTC. Its translation is CASSSPRTGGGETQYF.

There are a few counts of this clonotype. The chain employs TRBV15 and TRBJ2-3; maybe TRBD1 (6 bases). The CDR3 loop spans 17 amino acids. V was pared by 0 bases and J by 4 bases, with 17 bases between. The germline V gene has CDR1 LNHNV and CDR2 YYDKDF (reference sequence). This CDR3 reads CATSREKQGSIPDTQYF. The DNA of the CDR3 is TGTGCCACCAGCAGAGAGAAACAGGGTAGTATCCCAGATACGCAGTATTTT.

Only a few counts were recorded for this clonotype. The gene calls are TRBV2 and TRBJ2-7, with TRBD2 matching 8 bases. The CDR3 runs 15 residues. Germline V gene sequence: CDR1 SNHLY, CDR2 FYNNEI. V dropped 6 bases and J dropped 4; count of bases not matched to a gene: 11. The CDR3 spells CASRILAGRGYEQYF. DNA for the CDR3: TGTGCCAGCAGAATCTTAGCGGGGCGGGGGTACGAGCAGTACTTC. The full variable domain, in which reference TRBV2 and TRBJ2-7 provide the parts outside the CDR3, is EPEVTQTPSHQVTQMGQEVILRCVPISNHLYFYWYRQILGQKVEFLVSFYNNEISEKSEIFDDQFSVERPDGSNFTLKIRSTKLEDSAMYFCASRILAGRGYEQYFGPGTRLTVT.

Many counts were recorded for this clonotype. The V gene is TRBV20-1, the J gene TRBJ2-7; D ambiguous. Trimming removed 0 bases at V and 4 bases at J, with 10 bases between. CDR3 length equals 13 residues. Germline CDR1 DFQATT, CDR2 SNEGSKA (reference sequence). CDR3 sequence reads: CSARDELEYEQYF. The CDR3 nucleotides are TGCAGTGCTAGAGACGAATTAGAGTACGAGCAGTACTTC.

This clonotype was counted once. This chain uses TRBV20-1 with TRBJ2-1; TRBD1 is a possible D gene (6 bases). This CDR3 is 14 amino acids long. Germline-derived CDR1 and CDR2 are DFQATT and SNEGSKA (reference sequence). Trimming removed 0 bases at V and 6 bases at J, with 12 bases between. The CDR3 nucleotides are TGCAGTGCTAGAGATTTGGGGGCTTTCAATGAGCAGTTCTTC. Translating gives CSARDLGAFNEQFF.